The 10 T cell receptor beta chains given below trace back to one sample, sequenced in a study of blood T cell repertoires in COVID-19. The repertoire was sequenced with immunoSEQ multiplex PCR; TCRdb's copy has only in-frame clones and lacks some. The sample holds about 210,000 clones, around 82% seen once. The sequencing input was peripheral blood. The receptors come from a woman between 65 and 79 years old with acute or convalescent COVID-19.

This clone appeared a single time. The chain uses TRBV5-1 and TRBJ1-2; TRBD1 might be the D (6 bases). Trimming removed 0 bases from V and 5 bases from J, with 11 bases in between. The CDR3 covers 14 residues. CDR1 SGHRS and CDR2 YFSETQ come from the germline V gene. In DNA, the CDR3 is TGCGCCAGCAGCTTGGGGGGGCTAGATTATGGCTACACCTTC. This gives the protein CASSLGGLDYGYTF.

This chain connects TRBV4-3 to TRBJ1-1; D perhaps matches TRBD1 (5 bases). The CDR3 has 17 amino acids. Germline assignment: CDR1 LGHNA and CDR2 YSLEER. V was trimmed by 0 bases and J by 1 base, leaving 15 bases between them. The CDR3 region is CASSQDHGGSTNTEAFF. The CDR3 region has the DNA TGCGCCAGCAGCCAAGATCACGGGGGATCCACGAACACTGAAGCTTTCTTT.

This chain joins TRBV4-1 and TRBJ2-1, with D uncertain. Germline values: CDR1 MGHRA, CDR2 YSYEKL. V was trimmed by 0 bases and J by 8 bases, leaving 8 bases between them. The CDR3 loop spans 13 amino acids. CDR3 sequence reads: CASSQDPAYEQFF. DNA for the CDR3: TGCGCCAGCAGCCAAGATCCAGCGTATGAGCAGTTCTTC.

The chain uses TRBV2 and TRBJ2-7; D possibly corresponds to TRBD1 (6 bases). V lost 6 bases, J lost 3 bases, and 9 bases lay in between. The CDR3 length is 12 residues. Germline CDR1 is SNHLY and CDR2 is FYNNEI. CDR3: CASRRTDYEQYV. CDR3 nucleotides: TGTGCCAGCAGGAGGACAGACTACGAGCAGTACGTC.

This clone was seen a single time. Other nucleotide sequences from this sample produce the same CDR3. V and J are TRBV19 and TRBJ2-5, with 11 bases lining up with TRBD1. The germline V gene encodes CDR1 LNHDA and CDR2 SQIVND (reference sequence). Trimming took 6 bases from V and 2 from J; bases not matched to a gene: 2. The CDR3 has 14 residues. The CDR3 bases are TGTGCCAGTAGCCGGGACAGGGGGCAAGAGACCCAGTACTTC. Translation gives CASSRDRGQETQYF.

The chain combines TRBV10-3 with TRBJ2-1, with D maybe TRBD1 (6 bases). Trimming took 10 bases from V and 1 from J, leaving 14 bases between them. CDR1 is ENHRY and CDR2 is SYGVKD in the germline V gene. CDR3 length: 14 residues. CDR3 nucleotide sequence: TGTGCCACACAAACAGGGAGATCCTACAATGAGCAGTTCTTC. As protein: CATQTGRSYNEQFF.

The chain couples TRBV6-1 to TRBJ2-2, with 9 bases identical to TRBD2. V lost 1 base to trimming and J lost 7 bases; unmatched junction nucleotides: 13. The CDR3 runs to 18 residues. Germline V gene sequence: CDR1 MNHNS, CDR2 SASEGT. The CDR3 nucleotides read TGTGCCAGCAGTGAAGGCGGGGGGGCCCGGAGGCTGGTCGGGGAGCTGTTTTTT. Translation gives CASSEGGGARRLVGELFF.

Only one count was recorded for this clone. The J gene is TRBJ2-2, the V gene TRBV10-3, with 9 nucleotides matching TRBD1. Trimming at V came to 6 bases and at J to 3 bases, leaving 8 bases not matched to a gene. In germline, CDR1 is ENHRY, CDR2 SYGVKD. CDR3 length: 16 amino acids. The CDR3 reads CAIRSPGQGDTGELFF. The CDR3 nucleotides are TGTGCCATCAGGTCCCCGGGACAGGGTGACACCGGGGAGCTGTTTTTT.

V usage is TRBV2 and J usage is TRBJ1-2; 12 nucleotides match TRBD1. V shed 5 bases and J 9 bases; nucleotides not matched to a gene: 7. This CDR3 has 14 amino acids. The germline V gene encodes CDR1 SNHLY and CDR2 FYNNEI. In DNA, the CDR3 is TGTGCCAGCAGTTCCGGGACAGGGGGCTCTCGCTACACCTTC. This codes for CASSSGTGGSRYTF.

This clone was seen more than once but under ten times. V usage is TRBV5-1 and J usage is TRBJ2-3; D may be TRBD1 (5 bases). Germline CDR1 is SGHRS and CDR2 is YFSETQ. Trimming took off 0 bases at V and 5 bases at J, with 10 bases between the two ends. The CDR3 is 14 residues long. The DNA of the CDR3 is TGCGCCAGCAGCTTGGCAGGGCAGCGAGATACGCAGTATTTT. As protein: CASSLAGQRDTQYF.